One and the same sample provided the 3 T cell receptor beta chains below, sequenced in a study of blood T cell repertoires in COVID-19 (dated by TCRdb to about 2020). Receptors were amplified or captured by the immunoSEQ multiplex PCR assay. TCRdb took over this immuneACCESS table, retaining in-frame rearrangements with V and J assigned. Such tables are incomplete; in checked studies, under half of the missing clones stem from an unresolved V gene, and the remainder is unexplained. The table for this sample lists 200,000 to 300,000 clones; roughly 90% of them were counted only once. The top ten clones comprise 3.5% to 4.5% of the sample. The sequenced sample consisted of PBMCs or T cells enriched from blood (not recorded which). Receptor source: a woman aged 25 to 45 who had recovered from COVID-19.

The rearrangement joins TRBV25-1 to TRBJ1-5; D perhaps matches TRBD1 (6 bases). The CDR3 contains 17 residues. The V and J ends lost 3 bases and 4 bases respectively, with 19 bases between them. Germline loops: CDR1 MGHDK, CDR2 SYGVNS. CDR3 sequence (DNA): TGTGCCAGCAGTGAGACCCGCGTGGGGGCGGCTAATCAGCCCCAGCATTTT. Translating gives CASSETRVGAANQPQHF.

The rearrangement links TRBV5-5 to TRBJ1-6; the match to TRBD1 covers 9 bases. The CDR3 has 16 amino acids. Germline V gene data show CDR1 as SGHKS and CDR2 as YYEKEE (reference sequence). Unmatched junction bases numbered 7, after V lost 4 bases and J lost 5 bases. The DNA for the CDR3 is TGTGCCAGCAGCCGCCAGGGACAGGGCAATAATTCACCCCTCCACTTT. Encoded protein: CASSRQGQGNNSPLHF.

The chain uses TRBV2 and TRBJ2-1; no definite D call. V was trimmed by 4 bases and J by 9 bases, leaving 19 bases between them. CDR1 is SNHLY and CDR2 is FYNNEI in the germline V gene. The CDR3 covers 15 residues. In DNA form, the CDR3 reads TGTGCCAGCAGTGGGGCTCGTGGCTTAGTTGGTGAGCAGTTCTTC. Protein sequence: CASSGARGLVGEQFF. Filled out from reference TRBV2 and TRBJ2-1, the complete variable domain reads EPEVTQTPSHQVTQMGQEVILRCVPISNHLYFYWYRQILGQKVEFLVSFYNNEISEKSEIFDDQFSVERPDGSNFTLKIRSTKLEDSAMYFCASSGARGLVGEQFFGPGTRLTVL.